This is a list of T cell receptor beta chains from one sample in a study of metastatic and nonmetastatic thyroid tumors. Using MiXCR, TCRdb reanalyzed the PCR reads. This sample has 15,000 to 20,000 clones, with roughly a fifth found just once. The sample consisted of tumor tissue. Receptor source: a female donor with papillary thyroid cancer or a benign thyroid nodule (not recorded which). Some clones in this sample may be carry-over from other donors' samples. Both conserved end residues are part of each CDR3. A D gene is named only where the DNA matches it firmly. Clone size is given for some rows only: seen once, a few or many times, or a class if the clone is expanded.

D	V	size	J	CDR3	DNA
NA	TRBV11-1	NA	TRBJ2-7	CASSFNGNERYF	TGTGCCAGCAGCTTTAACGGGAACGAGCGGTACTTC
NA	TRBV5-4	medium-sized	TRBJ2-1	CASSLDRVSEQFF	TGTGCCAGCAGCTTGGACAGGGTGAGTGAGCAGTTCTTC
NA	TRBV6-4	few	TRBJ2-2	CASGSETGELFF	TGTGCCAGCGGGAGTGAGACCGGGGAGCTGTTTTTT
TRBD2	TRBV13	many	TRBJ2-3	CASSLLAGSPHLGDTQYF	TGTGCCAGCAGCTTGCTAGCGGGTTCCCCCCATCTCGGGGATACGCAGTATTTT
TRBD1	TRBV6-1	many	TRBJ1-3	CASSDTGTGGNTIYF	TGTGCCAGCAGTGACACCGGGACAGGGGGAAACACCATATATTTT
TRBD2	TRBV20-1	many	TRBJ2-1	CSASASGSQSDEQFF	TGCAGTGCTAGCGCTAGCGGGAGTCAGTCCGATGAGCAGTTCTTC
TRBD2	TRBV6-2/TRBV6-3	NA	TRBJ2-1	CASSYSNPLTSGGPYNEQFF	TGTGCCAGCAGTTACTCGAACCCCCTCACTAGCGGGGGGCCGTACAATGAGCAGTTCTTC
NA	TRBV7-2	many	TRBJ2-3	CASSPITSTDTQYF	TGTGCCAGCAGCCCTATAACTAGCACAGATACGCAGTATTTT
NA	TRBV5-1	NA	TRBJ1-1	CASSSRVLAEAFF	TGCGCCAGCAGCTCCAGGGTCCTGGCTGAAGCTTTCTTT
NA	TRBV5-1	many	TRBJ1-1	CASSLALGDTEAFF	TGCGCCAGCAGCTTGGCGTTAGGGGACACTGAAGCTTTCTTT